These 13 T cell receptor beta chains originate from one sample sequenced in a study of cytomegalovirus exposure and HLA in healthy donors. PCR involved 60 Vbeta and 13 Jbeta primers. Clones were sequenced by immunoSEQ multiplex PCR, and TCRdb holds only the in-frame ones, with some missing. This table holds roughly 100,000 clones, 78% found once. The sequenced sample consisted of PBMCs. These receptor sequences come from a woman aged 55-70 years in good health and CMV-seronegative.

This clone is a singleton in its sample. The chain couples TRBV5-6 to TRBJ2-7; a possible D gene is TRBD1 (6 bases). The V end lost 1 base, the J end lost 4 bases, and 12 bases lay between the germline ends. The CDR3 has 14 residues. CDR1 is SGHDT, CDR2 YYEEEE, per germline. For the CDR3, the DNA is TGTGCCAGCAGCTTGTTAGGCAGGGGATACGAGCAGTACTTC. Translation: CASSLLGRGYEQYF.

V and J are TRBV27 and TRBJ2-7; a weak D match, TRBD1 (6 bases). Trimming left V 3 bases short and J 2 bases short, with 8 bases between. Germline CDR1 MNHEY, CDR2 SMNVEV (reference sequence). The CDR3 totals 13 residues. This CDR3 is CASSFGDTYEQYF. The CDR3 DNA follows: TGTGCCAGCAGTTTCGGGGACACCTACGAGCAGTACTTC.

The chain carries TRBV6-5 and TRBJ2-1, with 11 positions matching TRBD1. The germline V gene encodes CDR1 MNHEY and CDR2 SVGAGI. CDR3 size: 14 residues. J was trimmed by 6 bases and V by 6 bases; bases with no gene match: 4. CDR3 protein: CASRAGTGGNEQFF. The CDR3, as DNA: TGTGCCAGCAGAGCCGGGACAGGGGGCAATGAGCAGTTCTTC.

This chain connects TRBV11-2 to TRBJ1-1; D not certain. CDR3 size: 13 residues. V lost 4 bases to trimming and J lost 5 bases, with 11 bases between them. Germline assignment: CDR1 SGHAT and CDR2 FQNNGV. DNA for the CDR3: TGTGCCAGCAGCTCAGAGAGGGTAACTGAAGCTTTCTTT. Protein product: CASSSERVTEAFF. Based on the CDR3 plus reference TRBV11-2 and TRBJ1-1, the full variable domain is EAGVAQSPRYKIIEKRQSVAFWCNPISGHATLYWYQQILGQGPKLLIQFQNNGVVDDSQLPKDRFSAERLKGVDSTLKIQPAKLEDSAVYLCASSSERVTEAFFGQGTRLTVV.

This clone was counted a few times. V usage is TRBV7-9 and J usage is TRBJ2-1; 8 bases match TRBD2. J was trimmed by 5 bases and V by 5 bases; bases with no gene match: 8. The germline CDR1 and CDR2 sequences are SEHNR and FQNEAQ (reference sequence). This CDR3 comprises 15 residues. The CDR3 nucleotides are TGTGCCAGCAGCCCCCGACTAGCGAGGAACAATGAGCAGTTCTTC. Its translation is CASSPRLARNNEQFF.

The chain carries TRBV2 and TRBJ2-1, with 8 bases fitting TRBD1. Trimming at V came to 6 bases and at J to 4 bases, leaving 5 bases not matched to a gene. CDR1 is SNHLY, CDR2 FYNNEI, per germline. The CDR3 extends over 14 amino acids. The CDR3 protein is CASRSGGLYNEQFF. For the CDR3, the DNA is TGTGCCAGCAGATCAGGGGGCTTATACAATGAGCAGTTCTTC.

This chain's CDR3 is CASSIHRGLQETQYF. In nucleotides, the CDR3 is TGTGCCAGTAGTATCCACAGGGGCCTCCAAGAGACCCAGTACTTC. The chain carries TRBV19 and TRBJ2-5, with 7 bases matching TRBD1. Germline V gene data show CDR1 as LNHDA and CDR2 as SQIVND (reference sequence). The CDR3 is 15 amino acids. V lost 3 bases, J lost 1 base, and 5 bases stayed unmatched.

The chain links TRBV27 to TRBJ2-1, with a tentative D call TRBD2 (6 bases). CDR3 length: 14 residues. In germline, CDR1 is MNHEY, CDR2 SMNVEV (reference sequence). Deletions cut 4 bases from V and 5 bases from J, with 12 bases between. The CDR3 loop is CASSSDGSDNEQFF. DNA for the CDR3: TGTGCCAGCAGTTCCGACGGGAGCGACAATGAGCAGTTCTTC.

The V gene is TRBV28, the J gene TRBJ1-4, with D uncertain. CDR3 size: 13 residues. Trimming removed 7 bases at V and 4 bases at J, with 10 bases between. Per germline, CDR1 MDHEN and CDR2 SYDVKM. CDR3 amino acids: CASIESGNEKLFF. The CDR3 coding sequence is TGTGCCAGCATAGAATCCGGTAATGAAAAACTGTTTTTT. Combining the CDR3 with reference TRBV28 and TRBJ1-4 gives the whole variable domain DVKVTQSSRYLVKRTGEKVFLECVQDMDHENMFWYRQDPGLGLRLIYFSYDVKMKEKGDIPEGYSVSREKKERFSLILESASTNQTSMYLCASIESGNEKLFFGSGTQLSVL.

V and J are TRBV5-8 and TRBJ1-1, with 7 bases that match TRBD1. Trimming cost V 0 bases and J 1 base; bases outside gene matches: 0. This CDR3 has 14 amino acids. Germline CDR1 and CDR2: SGHTS and YDEGEE. The chain's CDR3 is CASSLDRGNTEAFF. CDR3 nucleotides: TGTGCCAGCAGCTTGGACAGGGGGAACACTGAAGCTTTCTTT.

This rearrangement joins TRBV6-1 to TRBJ1-2; a weak D match, TRBD1 (6 bases). CDR3 length: 15 residues. Trimming removed 8 bases at V and 8 bases at J, with 24 bases between. Germline assignment: CDR1 MNHNS and CDR2 SASEGT. CDR3 bases: TGTGCCAGCTGGTTTTCAGGGGCATCTACAGAGGGCTACACCTTC. Its translation: CASWFSGASTEGYTF.

The chain couples TRBV4-3 to TRBJ2-3, with 7 bases fitting TRBD2. Losses at the gene ends were 2 bases for V and 2 bases for J; bases not matched to a gene: 1. This CDR3 has 14 amino acids. Germline CDR1 reads LGHNA; CDR2 reads YSLEER. DNA for the CDR3: TGCGCCAGCAGCCAACTAGCGGCCACAGATACGCAGTATTTT. Its protein is CASSQLAATDTQYF.

The rearrangement uses TRBV7-8 and TRBJ1-2; TRBD1 is a possible D gene (6 bases). Germline loops: CDR1 SGHVS, CDR2 FQNEAQ. CDR3 size: 16 residues. V was trimmed by 1 base and J by 6 bases, leaving 18 bases between them. The CDR3 nucleotides are TGTGCCAGCAGCTTAGTAACTTGGGCAGGGGATAATGGCTACACCTTC. It specifies CASSLVTWAGDNGYTF.